This is a list of T cell receptor beta chains from one sample in a study of control samples from healthy donors and cancer patients. This table comes from immunoSEQ multiplex PCR, and its TCRdb copy is limited to in-frame clones, with some not included. The sample has under 60,000 clones, about 93% seen once. Sample: PBMCs. Receptors originate from a woman in her forties or fifties with head and neck cancer. CDR3s include the opening cysteine and the closing phenylalanine or tryptophan.

12,TRBJ2-7,TRBV6-5,CASRRVFYEQYF
13,TRBJ1-1,TRBV12-3/TRBV12-4,CASRIDNGREAFF
16,TRBJ2-4,TRBV5-4,CASSSREQGAGNIQYF
17,TRBJ2-3,TRBV3-1/TRBV3-2,CASSQDLIAGATDTQYF
17,TRBJ2-3,TRBV12-2,CASRPGHLGQGADTQYF
14,TRBJ2-1,TRBV28,CASKGGRSYNEQFF
13,TRBJ2-3,TRBV7-2,CASSSLGGGAQYF
15,TRBJ2-1,TRBV19,CASSESGPAYNEQFF
15,TRBJ1-2,TRBV6-5,CASSRSRGRNYGYTF
12,TRBJ2-7,TRBV28,CASSLTGDEQYF
18,TRBJ1-3,TRBV9,CASSVVRDLKPGGNTIYF
16,TRBJ2-3,TRBV12-5,CASGSTFGAARDTQYF
17,TRBJ1-1,TRBV19,CASTFRGDRAMNTEAFF
15,TRBJ1-2,TRBV29-1,CSVDLQGATNYGYTF
15,TRBJ2-1,TRBV7-2,CASSLVPSSYNEQFF
13,TRBJ1-1,TRBV7-9,CASSSRAGDEAFF
13,TRBJ2-7,TRBV24-1,CATSDSRRAEQYF
15,TRBJ1-2,TRBV7-9,CASSLARAPHYGYTF
15,TRBJ2-5,TRBV2,CASRLQQGWQETQYF
16,TRBJ2-7,TRBV4-3,CASSFSGTGENYEQYF
14,TRBJ2-1,TRBV30,CAWRGLAENNEQFF
14,TRBJ1-2,TRBV3-1/TRBV3-2,CASSPDDRSYGYTF
16,TRBJ2-3,TRBV19,CASSRTGTGITDTQYF
11,TRBJ1-4,TRBV29-1,CSVVKNEKLFF
13,TRBJ1-1,TRBV12-3/TRBV12-4,CDRGWYVDTEAFF
18,TRBJ2-1,TRBV18,CASSPPWGPANPYNEQFF
17,TRBJ2-1,TRBV5-1,CASSSPTSGGAENEQFF
16,TRBJ1-1,TRBV6-2/TRBV6-3,CASSLRGRGSGTEAFF
14,TRBJ1-2,TRBV7-2,CASSLGAENYGYTF
16,TRBJ2-1,TRBV7-9,CASELPFRTSRNEQFF
16,TRBJ2-7,TRBV21-1,CASSLEGQLDSYEQYF
16,TRBJ2-3,TRBV23-1,CASSLDPESFTDTQYF
20,TRBJ2-3,TRBV18,CASSDIPVGRTGLYTDTQYF
16,TRBJ2-1,TRBV30,CAWSLWLSGRVGEQFF
14,TRBJ1-5,TRBV5-5,CASSLGVSNQPQHF
13,TRBJ2-1,TRBV5-4,CASSLNGGNEQFF
13,TRBJ1-1,TRBV10-2,CASSGTVNTEAFF
14,TRBJ2-7,TRBV30,CAWAEGRGRDEQYF
14,TRBJ1-1,TRBV6-5,CASSNTGGSTEAFF
14,TRBJ1-2,TRBV5-1,CASSSDSGAHGYTF
14,TRBJ1-1,TRBV29-1,CSVRLGPRNTEAFF
13,TRBJ2-4,TRBV30,CAWSVSKQNIQYF
16,TRBJ2-2,TRBV2,CASSVMGQGSTGELFF
12,TRBJ2-3,TRBV28,CASSFLGDTQYF
13,TRBJ1-2,TRBV6-2/TRBV6-3,CASSYRDNYGYTF
15,TRBJ1-3,TRBV6-5,CASSPRTGTGNTIYF
15,TRBJ2-1,TRBV24-1,CATSDSGGPYNEQFF
16,TRBJ1-6,TRBV7-2,CASSLVPRGGSSPLHF
16,TRBJ1-6,TRBV5-5,CASSPQGSSYNSPLHF
15,TRBJ2-2,TRBV5-1,CASSLEQLNTGELFF
15,TRBJ2-4,TRBV7-2,CASSPQGSTKNIQYF